This entry describes one T cell receptor beta chain. This sample was taken from a study of blood T cell repertoires in COVID-19. Study-level background: Donors in the United States, Italy and Spain gave samples during acute or convalescent COVID-19. The analysed material was cDNA or gDNA that came from T cells, B-cell-depleted T cells, or PBMCs.

CDR3 length: 15 residues. V gave up 1 base and J gave up 5 bases, with 12 bases separating them. From germline, CDR1 is SGHDT and CDR2 YYEEEE. Produced via immunoSEQ multiplex PCR; TCRdb's table is partial and in-frame only. The sample records more than 90,000 clones, roughly four fifths being singletons. This sequence joins TRBV5-6 and TRBJ2-2; TRBD2 might be the D (6 bases). The receptor comes from a human donor in a cohort sampled during active COVID-19. Input material: peripheral blood. The CDR3 region is CASSLTPGGTGELFF. The CDR3 nucleotides read TGTGCCAGCAGCTTGACCCCCGGAGGGACCGGGGAGCTGTTTTTT. Drawing the rest from reference TRBV5-6 and TRBJ2-2, the complete variable domain is DAGVTQSPTHLIKTRGQQVTLRCSPKSGHDTVSWYQQALGQGPQFIFQYYEEEERQRGNFPDRFSGHQFPNYSSELNVNALLLGDSALYLCASSLTPGGTGELFFGEGSRLTVL.